This T cell receptor beta chain stems from a study of T cells in Graves' hyperthyroidism and ophthalmopathy. This clonotype was detected many times. The target antigen is unknown. From RNA transcripts, TCR beta CDR3 regions were amplified. During a first-round RT-PCR of the TCR CDR3, the HTBI primer set was used. TCRdb ran MiXCR on the multiplex PCR reads and lists one entry per CDR3 protein. Among 450,000 to 700,000 distinct CDR3 sequences listed, under 60% were seen once. Per germline, CDR1 SGHRS and CDR2 YFSETQ. The CDR3 is made up of 15 amino acids. The germline V and J ends were trimmed by 0 bases and 1 base, with 10 bases remaining between them. Overall study results and limits: Ophthalmopathy was model-predicted a median around 6.1 months pre-onset. A model of 13 V-J pairs discriminated ophthalmopathy from stable hyperthyroidism.

This receptor was identified in an adult woman with Graves' disease, either hyperthyroidism or ophthalmopathy (not recorded which). The specimen sequenced was peripheral blood or thyroid tissue (not recorded which). The chain joins TRBV5-1 to TRBJ2-5, with a weak D call TRBD1 (6 bases). The CDR3 spells CASSLGGGSQETQYF. The CDR3 region has the DNA TGCGCCAGCAGCTTGGGAGGGGGAAGCCAAGAGACCCAGTACTTC.